These T cell receptor beta chains were read from a single sample in a study of blood T cell repertoires in COVID-19. Sequencing used immunoSEQ multiplex PCR; TCRdb keeps in-frame clones, though not all of them. The sample consists of fewer than 250,000 clones, 90% of them appearing once. The sequenced sample was PBMCs or T cells enriched from blood (not recorded which). The receptors originated from a man younger than 45 who had been exposed to COVID-19. The CDR3 runs from the conserved cysteine through the conserved F or W. The D gene is left open where the match is weak. Rows may omit the clone size; those that give it use once, few, many or a size class.

-	TRBV6-5	TRBJ2-2	TRBD2	TGTGCCGGTCAGCGGGGCGAAAACACCGGGGAGCTGTTTTTT	CAGQRGENTGELFF
-	TRBV7-2	TRBJ1-5	TRBD1	TGTGCCAGCAGAGGGACAGGGGCCCAGCCCCAGCATTTT	CASRGTGAQPQHF
-	TRBV3-1/TRBV3-2	TRBJ2-5	-	TGTGCCAGCAGCCCCCTGGGCGGGGGCCACAGGGAGACCCAGTACTTC	CASSPLGGGHRETQYF
-	TRBV5-1	TRBJ2-3	-	TGCGCCAGCAGCTTGGTGCCAGGTATCACAGATACGCAGTATTTT	CASSLVPGITDTQYF
-	TRBV11-3	TRBJ2-7	TRBD1	TGTGCCAGCAGCTTGGCCGGGACAGGCACCTACGAGCAGTACTTC	CASSLAGTGTYEQYF
-	TRBV11-3	TRBJ2-3	TRBD1	TGTGCCAGCAGCCCGTCCGGGACAGGGGTAATTGATACGCAGTATTTT	CASSPSGTGVIDTQYF
-	TRBV6-6	TRBJ2-1	TRBD1	TGTGCCAGCAGTCAAGGGACAGGGGAATCAATAGATGAGCAGTTCTTC	CASSQGTGESIDEQFF
-	TRBV5-4	TRBJ2-5	TRBD1	TGTGCCAGCAGCTCCCCTAACTACAGGGGGCCGACCCAAGAGACCCAGTACTTC	CASSSPNYRGPTQETQYF
-	TRBV10-2	TRBJ1-2	TRBD1	TGCGCCAGCAGTGAGTTGACAGGGGTTTCCTATGGCTACACCTTC	CASSELTGVSYGYTF
-	TRBV12-3/TRBV12-4	TRBJ1-1	-	TGTGCCAGCAGTTTAGACAATGGAGCTTTCTTT	CASSLDNGAFF
-	TRBV7-9	TRBJ1-2	TRBD1	TGTGCCAGCAGCTGGACGGGACAGAACTATGGCTACACCTTC	CASSWTGQNYGYTF
-	TRBV6-1	TRBJ1-5	-	TGTGCCAGCAGTGAAGCGGGGGGTGGCAATCAGCCCCAGCATTTT	CASSEAGGGNQPQHF
-	TRBV19	TRBJ1-1	-	TGTGCCAGTAGTCCGACAGGAGAAAACACTGAAGCTTTCTTT	CASSPTGENTEAFF
-	TRBV7-3	TRBJ1-1	TRBD1	TGTGCCAGCAGCTTAGGCTTACCAGGGGGCTCTGAAGCTTTCTTT	CASSLGLPGGSEAFF
-	TRBV23-1	TRBJ1-4	TRBD1	TGCGCCAGCAGGGCAATACAGGGGCGCAGGGAAAAACTGTTTTTT	CASRAIQGRREKLFF
-	TRBV19	TRBJ1-1	-	TGTGCCAGTAGTCGTTACCCCGGGGCTGAAGCTTTCTTT	CASSRYPGAEAFF
-	TRBV6-6	TRBJ1-5	TRBD1	TGTGCCAGCAGTGGACAGGGGCGGCCCCAGCATTTT	CASSGQGRPQHF
-	TRBV14	TRBJ2-7	-	TGTGCCAGCAGCCAAGATCAAGCGTACTCCTACGAGCAGTACTTC	CASSQDQAYSYEQYF
once	TRBV2	TRBJ2-7	TRBD1	TGTGCCAGCAGTGAAAGATGGACAGGGGGTAAATACGAGCAGTACTTC	CASSERWTGGKYEQYF
-	TRBV7-9	TRBJ2-7	-	TGTGCCAGCAGCTCTTCGGCGACTAGTCTAAACGAGCAGTACTTC	CASSSSATSLNEQYF
-	TRBV7-8	TRBJ2-7	TRBD1	TGTGCCAGCAGCTTCCCGGGACAGGGGCCATACGAGCAGTACTTC	CASSFPGQGPYEQYF
few	TRBV9	TRBJ2-5	-	TGTGCCAGCAGCGTAGGTGCGGGGATTGGAGAGACCCAGTACTTC	CASSVGAGIGETQYF
-	TRBV10-3	TRBJ1-3	-	TGTGCCATCACACCCCAGGGATCCGGAAACACCATATATTTT	CAITPQGSGNTIYF
once	TRBV7-9	TRBJ1-2	-	TGTGCCAGCAGCCCGGACAGATCGACGACTAACTATGGCTACACCTTC	CASSPDRSTTNYGYTF
once	TRBV18	TRBJ1-1	-	TGTGCCAGCTCACCGTTGGGGCAGGGGACCACTGAAGCTTTCTTT	CASSPLGQGTTEAFF
-	TRBV7-3	TRBJ2-5	-	TGTGCCAGCAGCGAACTAGGAGGAGTCCAAGAGACCCAGTACTTC	CASSELGGVQETQYF
-	TRBV5-1	TRBJ2-1	-	TGCGCCAGCAGCCAAGGGCCAGGGCTAAGCTCCTACAATGAGCAGTTCTTC	CASSQGPGLSSYNEQFF
-	TRBV3-1/TRBV3-2	TRBJ2-3	-	TGTGCCAGCAGCCAAGGTGGGGGGGCCACAGATACGCAGTATTTT	CASSQGGGATDTQYF
-	TRBV3-1/TRBV3-2	TRBJ2-5	-	TGTGCCAGCAGTTACGACAGCCTCCCCCAAGAGACCCAGTACTTC	CASSYDSLPQETQYF
-	TRBV4-1	TRBJ2-1	-	TGCGCCAGCAGCCAAGGGCGGTCCTACAATGAGCAGTTCTTC	CASSQGRSYNEQFF
-	TRBV4-3	TRBJ1-2	-	TGCGCCAGCAGCCAAGAGTGGGCGGGGTCGGGCGGCTACACCTTC	CASSQEWAGSGGYTF
-	TRBV19	TRBJ1-1	-	TGTGCCAGTAGTGAACAGGACGCCAACACTGAAGCTTTCTTT	CASSEQDANTEAFF
-	TRBV12-5	TRBJ2-4	TRBD2	TGTGCTAGTGGTTTATCCCGGGGGGGAGGCAAAAACATTCAGTACTTC	CASGLSRGGGKNIQYF
-	TRBV3-1/TRBV3-2	TRBJ1-5	TRBD1	TGTGCCAGCAGCTCCAGGGGGACAGGAGATCAGCCCCAGCATTTT	CASSSRGTGDQPQHF
-	TRBV10-3	TRBJ1-2	TRBD1	TGTGCCATCGGAATACAGGGGCCTCCCGCGGGCTACACCTTC	CAIGIQGPPAGYTF
-	TRBV11-1	TRBJ2-2	TRBD2	TGTGCCAGCAGCTTAGCGTCCCCTGTCGGGGGGGTAAACCGTGGGGAGCTGTTTTTT	CASSLASPVGGVNRGELFF
-	TRBV7-2	TRBJ1-2	TRBD1	TGTGCCAGCAGCTTGGTACCGGGACAGGGATTAGGATATGGCTACACCTTC	CASSLVPGQGLGYGYTF
-	TRBV7-3	TRBJ2-1	TRBD2	TGTGCCAGCAGCTTTGACCTAGCGGGGGGCGTCTACAATGAGCAGTTCTTC	CASSFDLAGGVYNEQFF
few	TRBV2	TRBJ1-5	-	TGTGCCAGCAGTGAACTGCGGGTTAGCAATCAGCCCCAGCATTTT	CASSELRVSNQPQHF
few	TRBV4-1	TRBJ2-1	TRBD2	TGCGCCAGCAGCCAAGGAAGAGTAGCGGGGGGCGGTAGCTCCTACAATGAGCAGTTCTTC	CASSQGRVAGGGSSYNEQFF
-	TRBV12-3/TRBV12-4	TRBJ1-6	TRBD1	TGTGCCAGCAGGGACAGGATATCACCCCTCCACTTT	CASRDRISPLHF
-	TRBV18	TRBJ1-6	-	TGTGCCAGCTCACCTACGGCCGGGGATTCACCCCTCCACTTT	CASSPTAGDSPLHF
once	TRBV29-1	TRBJ2-3	TRBD1	TGCAGCGTTGAAGGGCAGGGGGCATCAGATACGCAGTATTTT	CSVEGQGASDTQYF